Each of the 21 T cell receptor beta chains below was sequenced from the same sample in a study of tumor-infiltrating lymphocytes in primary liver carcinoma. Priming with a constant-region primer yielded TCR beta cDNA from around 540 ng total RNA. TCR beta libraries came from three nested multiplex PCR rounds using slightly modified ARM-PCR. The first two PCR rounds used TRBV1-TRBV30 primers with a Cbeta primer, around 10 cycles each. TCRdb called the multiplex PCR reads again in MiXCR, with one record for every CDR3 protein. The sample has approximately 320,000 distinct CDR3 sequences; about three fifths are singletons. Germline DNA was extracted too, while blood RNA derived from unsorted whole blood. Sequenced input: peripheral blood. These receptor sequences come from a woman in her twenties or thirties with primary liver carcinoma and hepatitis B virus infection.

On this clonotype itself: Since the CDR3 does not end with the conserved phenylalanine or tryptophan, this likely comes from a read error. This chain uses TRBV6-8 with TRBJ2-5, with 7 positions matching TRBD2. The CDR3 contains 14 residues. Germline V gives CDR1 MNHGY, CDR2 SAAAGT. The J segment lost 1 base and the V segment lost 8 bases, leaving 7 bases of the junction unmatched. The CDR3 reads CASPTSSGQETQYI. DNA of the CDR3: TGTGCCAGCCCTACGTCTAGCGGCCAAGAGACCCAGTACATC.

CDR3 residues: CASRTTPSGGYNEQFF. CDR3 in DNA: TGTGCCAGCAGAACCACCCCGAGCGGGGGGTACAATGAGCAGTTCTTC. The V and J genes are TRBV12-3 or TRBV12-4 and TRBJ2-1, with 9 bases aligning to TRBD2. CDR3 size: 16 residues. Unmatched junction bases numbered 10, after V lost 6 bases and J lost 4 bases.

This clonotype rates as medium-sized. V and J are TRBV4-1 and TRBJ2-1; maybe TRBD2 (6 bases). The V end was cut by 3 bases, the J end by 3 bases, with 6 bases between. The CDR3 has 13 residues. Germline V lookup: CDR1 MGHRA, CDR2 YSYEKL. CDR3 bases: TGCGCCAGCAGCCAGGACTACTACAATGAGCAGTTCTTC. The encoded protein is CASSQDYYNEQFF.

J is TRBJ1-4 and V is TRBV4-1; the D is unclear. This CDR3 spans 14 amino acids. Germline V lookup: CDR1 MGHRA, CDR2 YSYEKL. V dropped 7 bases and J dropped 7 bases, with 16 bases sitting between them. In nucleotides, the CDR3 is TGCGCCAGCATGGGGTTCCTCGTAGGTGAAAAACTGTTTTTT. Translating gives CASMGFLVGEKLFF.

The chain uses TRBV19 and TRBJ2-1; D may be TRBD2 (6 bases). Germline V gene sequence: CDR1 LNHDA, CDR2 SQIVND (reference sequence). The CDR3 is 14 amino acids. The V end was cut by 6 bases, the J end by 1 base, with 10 bases between. In DNA, the CDR3 is TGTGCCAGTAGGGGAGGACTGTCCTACAATGAGCAGTTCTTC. This sequence encodes CASRGGLSYNEQFF.

This clonotype has just a few counts. The genes are TRBV14 and TRBJ2-7, with a possible D match to TRBD1 (6 bases). The length of the CDR3 is 14 residues. V was trimmed by 0 bases and J by 3 bases, leaving 9 bases between them. Germline values: CDR1 SGHDN, CDR2 FVKESK. Here the CDR3 reads CASSQEGAGYEQYF. CDR3 DNA: TGTGCCAGCAGCCAAGAGGGGGCCGGCTACGAGCAGTACTTC. Full variable domain (outside the CDR3, taken from reference TRBV14 and TRBJ2-7): EAGVTQFPSHSVIEKGQTVTLRCDPISGHDNLYWYRRVMGKEIKFLLHFVKESKQDESGMPNNRFLAERTGGTYSTLKVQPAELEDSGVYFCASSQEGAGYEQYFGPGTRLTVT.

About this clonotype: A much larger clone lies a single base off, so this may be a read error. The chain employs TRBV12-5 and TRBJ2-3; no firm D call. The CDR3 contains 14 residues. Germline lookup yields CDR1 LGHNT and CDR2 FRNRAP. The DNA of the CDR3 is TGTGCTAATGGTTTCAGGAGTTCCACAGATACGCAGTATTTT. Translation: CANGFRSSTDTQYF.

This rearrangement joins TRBV28 to TRBJ2-7; D ambiguous. The CDR3 has 13 residues. Germline V CDR1 and CDR2: MDHEN, SYDVKM. The V gene lost 6 bases and the J gene lost 5 bases, with 14 bases spanning the gap. CDR3 sequence: CASSLPRNHEQYF. The CDR3 DNA follows: TGTGCCAGCAGCCTCCCACGGAACCACGAGCAGTACTTC.

To note about this clonotype: One end of the junction fails to match germline, which may point to a read error. The chain uses TRBV6-6 and TRBJ2-5, with TRBD1 identical over 9 bases. Germline assignment: CDR1 MNHNY and CDR2 SVGAGI (reference sequence). The length of the CDR3 is 17 residues. The DNA of the CDR3 is TGCGCCAGCAGTTACGGGACAGGGTCCCCCAGTAGAGGGACCCAGTACTTC. This sequence encodes CASSYGTGSPSRGTQYF.

In regard to this clonotype: This could be a read error, since a much larger clone is one nucleotide away. V usage is TRBV4-1 and J usage is TRBJ2-1; 11 nucleotides align to TRBD2. Germline lookup yields CDR1 MGHRA and CDR2 YSYEKL. The CDR3 consists of 17 residues. CDR3 bases: TGCGCCAGCAGCCAAAATTCACTAGCGGGAGCTCTAGATGAGCCGTTCTTC. Protein product: CASSQNSLAGALDEPFF.

Turning to this clonotype: Because the CDR3 is missing its conserved closing phenylalanine or tryptophan, this is likely a read error. This chain uses TRBV6-2 or TRBV6-3 with TRBJ2-3; D unresolved. This CDR3 spans 13 amino acids. Germline V gene sequence: CDR1 MNHEY, CDR2 SVGEGT. With 8 bases removed from V and 4 bases from J, the gap between germline ends came to 13 bases. In nucleotides, the CDR3 is TGTGCCAGCGGGTATGGAAGCGCAGATACGCAGTATCTT. As protein: CASGYGSADTQYL.

This clonotype was detected once. The chain couples TRBV7-9 to TRBJ1-1; possible D gene TRBD1, 6 bases. The germline V and J ends were trimmed by 4 bases and 1 base, with 16 bases remaining between them. CDR3 length: 16 residues. Germline V lookup: CDR1 SEHNR, CDR2 FQNEAQ (reference sequence). The CDR3 here is CASSSTGQIKNTEAFF. The CDR3 DNA reads TGTGCCAGCAGCTCGACAGGCCAGATAAAGAACACTGAAGCTTTCTTT.

Comment on this clonotype: An end of the junction differs from the germline gene, which may be a read error. The rearrangement joins TRBV5-6 to TRBJ1-2; D not certain. Germline CDR1 and CDR2: SGHDT and YYEEEE. The length of the CDR3 is 14 residues. The CDR3 sequence: CACSSRSEVYGYTF. In DNA form, the CDR3 reads TGTGCCTGCAGCTCCCGGAGTGAGGTCTATGGCTACACCTTC.

This chain joins TRBV14 and TRBJ2-5; D call uncertain. V was pared by 5 bases and J by 7 bases, with 11 bases between. This CDR3 has 12 amino acids. The germline V gene encodes CDR1 SGHDN and CDR2 FVKESK. DNA of the CDR3: TGTGCCAGCAGCTACAGTGGGGTGACCCAGTACTTC. Translated, it gives CASSYSGVTQYF.

This clonotype appeared a single time. The V call is TRBV6-5, the J call TRBJ1-4; perhaps TRBD1 as D (6 bases). This CDR3 has 12 amino acids. Trimming pared 8 bases from V and 15 bases from J, leaving 19 bases between. CDR1 and CDR2 from the germline V gene are MNHEY and SVGAGI. The DNA of the CDR3 is TGTGCCAGCGGTCTACCGACAGGCCCCTTGTTTTTT. Translated: CASGLPTGPLFF.

This clonotype was seen only a few times. The chain carries TRBV5-5 and TRBJ1-4; D is unclear. CDR1 is SGHKS and CDR2 is YYEKEE in the germline V gene (reference sequence). This CDR3 comprises 16 residues. With 5 bases removed from V and 4 bases from J, the gap between germline ends came to 18 bases. For the CDR3, the DNA is TGTGCCAGCAGATTAACCCTGGGTCTGGGTAATGAAAAACTGTTTTTT. Translating it yields CASRLTLGLGNEKLFF. The full variable domain, its missing parts supplied by reference TRBV5-5 and TRBJ1-4, is DAGVTQSPTHLIKTRGQQVTLRCSPISGHKSVSWYQQVLGQGPQFIFQYYEKEERGRGNFPDRFSARQFPNYSSELNVNALLLGDSALYLCASRLTLGLGNEKLFFGSGTQLSVL.

The CDR3 reads CASSWDNPSLHF. CDR3 nucleotides: TGTGCCAGCAGCTGGGACAATCCATCCCTCCACTTT. This chain connects TRBV5-4 to TRBJ1-6; tentatively, D is TRBD1 (6 bases). The CDR3 extends over 12 amino acids. Trimming removed 3 bases at V and 14 bases at J, with 12 bases between. Germline V CDR1 and CDR2: SGHNT, YYREEE (reference sequence).

This clonotype came up a few times. It may be a read error: a sequence one base away is much more abundant. This chain uses TRBV4-2 with TRBJ2-3; TRBD1 is a possible D gene (5 bases). The last part of the DNA fits TRBJ1-5 better; the J call may be wrong. The CDR3 has 15 residues. Per germline, CDR1 LGHNA and CDR2 YNFKEQ. DNA of the CDR3: TGTGCCAGCAGCCAAGGCGGGGGAAGCACAGATACGCAGCATTTT. Its protein product is CASSQGGGSTDTQHF.

As to this clonotype: It is likely a read error, because the conserved phenylalanine at the end of the CDR3 is missing. DNA of the CDR3: TGTGCCAGCACCGCCTTGGGCACTAGCGGGTGCTACGAGCAGTACTTA. Translation gives CASTALGTSGCYEQYL. The rearrangement joins TRBV11-2 to TRBJ2-7; 9 bases agree with TRBD2. V was clipped by 7 bases and J by 3 bases; unmatched bases: 13. The CDR3 extends over 16 amino acids. Germline assignment: CDR1 SGHAT and CDR2 FQNNGV.

The V gene is TRBV12-3 or TRBV12-4, the J gene TRBJ2-2; perhaps TRBD1 as D (5 bases). Deletions cut 3 bases from V and 0 bases from J, with 11 bases between. The CDR3 is 16 amino acids. Here the CDR3 DNA reads TGTGCCAGCAGTTTTAGACAGCATCCGAACACCGGGGAGCTGTTTTTT. This codes for CASSFRQHPNTGELFF.

Note on this clonotype: Germline is not matched at one junction end, which may reflect a read error. The chain links TRBV12-3 or TRBV12-4 to TRBJ2-1; D is perhaps TRBD2 (6 bases). The CDR3 loop spans 14 amino acids. The CDR3 region is CTSIPGLPYNEQFF. The CDR3 coding sequence is TGTACCAGCATCCCGGGACTGCCCTACAATGAGCAGTTCTTC.